The 24 T cell receptor beta chains below were found in one sample sequenced in a study of cytomegalovirus exposure and HLA in healthy donors. 60 Vbeta and 13 Jbeta primers were used in PCR. TCRdb's copy holds only in-frame clones and misses some; the assay was immunoSEQ multiplex PCR. The sample has 170,000 or so clones, 70% to 85% seen once. Material: PBMCs. The source is a woman in her sixties in good health and CMV-seropositive.

This chain joins TRBV5-6 and TRBJ2-1; 12 bases are shared with TRBD2. The germline V gene encodes CDR1 SGHDT and CDR2 YYEEEE. The CDR3 covers 18 residues. After removal of 4 bases from V and 1 base from J, the junction contained 9 bases not matched to a gene. CDR3 nucleotides: TGTGCCAGCAGCCCTGGACTAGCGGGAATTGGTTCCTACAATGAGCAGTTCTTC. It specifies CASSPGLAGIGSYNEQFF.

This clone has more than one count but fewer than ten. The chain links TRBV7-3 to TRBJ2-7, with D maybe TRBD2 (6 bases). The CDR3 has 14 residues. CDR1 and CDR2 (germline): SGHTA, FQGTGA. V was trimmed by 4 bases and J by 7 bases, leaving 17 bases between them. CDR3 in DNA: TGTGCCAGCAGCTCCGGTGGCGGGGTCGGAGAGCAGTACTTC. It specifies CASSSGGGVGEQYF.

This clone is a singleton in its sample. The chain employs TRBV7-3 and TRBJ1-5, with D tentatively TRBD1 (6 bases). Germline V gene lookup returns CDR1 SGHTA and CDR2 FQGTGA. With 5 bases removed from V and 4 bases from J, the gap between germline ends came to 9 bases. This CDR3 spans 13 amino acids. The CDR3 protein is CASSAQGNQPQHF. The CDR3 DNA reads TGTGCCAGCAGCGCACAGGGAAATCAGCCCCAGCATTTT.

The V call is TRBV5-1, the J call TRBJ1-6, with D tentatively TRBD1 (5 bases). CDR1 is SGHRS and CDR2 is YFSETQ in the germline V gene. Trimming took off 0 bases at V and 10 bases at J, with 8 bases between the two ends. The CDR3 consists of 13 residues. The CDR3 reads CASSLGQRSPLHF. The DNA of the CDR3 is TGCGCCAGCAGCTTGGGACAGAGGTCACCCCTCCACTTT.

For the CDR3, the DNA is TGCAGCGTTGAAGGGATCCGGGGTGGAAGCGGGAGGGTATCCTACAATGAGCAGTTCTTC. Protein product: CSVEGIRGGSGRVSYNEQFF. This chain joins TRBV29-1 and TRBJ2-1, with 10 nucleotides matching TRBD2. The length of the CDR3 is 20 residues. With 1 base clipped from V and 1 base from J, the junction kept 16 bases outside the gene matches. Per the germline V gene, CDR1 is SQVTM and CDR2 is ANQGSEA.

On this clone: One junction end does not reproduce the germline sequence, and a read error may be involved. The chain is built from TRBV13 and TRBJ2-6, with D perhaps TRBD1 (5 bases). CDR3 length: 14 residues. Germline V gives CDR1 PRHDT, CDR2 FYEKMQ (reference sequence). CDR3 region: CASSLSSGANGLTF. For the CDR3, the DNA is TGTGCCAGCAGCTTATCCTCTGGGGCCAACGGCCTGACTTTC.

With respect to this clone: At the DNA level, this CDR3 is encoded by other sequences in the same sample as well. V gene TRBV7-9 combines with J gene TRBJ2-6; D call uncertain. The CDR3 contains 15 residues. In germline, CDR1 is SEHNR, CDR2 FQNEAQ (reference sequence). V was clipped by 5 bases and J by 0 bases, with 8 bases between them. The CDR3 DNA reads as TGTGCCAGCAGCCAGGTGGGCTCTGGGGCCAACGTCCTGACTTTC. Translated, it gives CASSQVGSGANVLTF. The full variable domain, rest sourced from reference TRBV7-9 and TRBJ2-6, is DTGVSQNPRHKITKRGQNVTFRCDPISEHNRLYWYRQTLGQGPEFLTYFQNEAQLEKSRLLSDRFSAERPKGSFSTLEIQRTEQGDSAMYLCASSQVGSGANVLTFGAGSRLTVL.

Details on this clone: Germline is not matched at one junction end, which may reflect a read error. This chain uses TRBV27 with TRBJ2-4; TRBD1 might be the D (5 bases). Germline CDR1 is MNHEY and CDR2 is SMNVEV (reference sequence). The CDR3 has 17 amino acids. The CDR3 sequence: CASSSQPPGLAKNSQYF. The CDR3 DNA reads TGTGCCAGCAGTTCCCAGCCTCCAGGGTTGGCCAAAAACAGTCAGTACTTC.

This clone appeared a few times. CDR3 sequence (DNA): TGTGCCTGGACTCTAGGACAGGGCTTGCGGAACACAGATACGCAGTATTTT. It codes for CAWTLGQGLRNTDTQYF. This chain connects TRBV30 to TRBJ2-3, with 8 bases fitting TRBD1. Germline V lookup: CDR1 GTSNPN, CDR2 SVGIG (reference sequence). The V segment lost 4 bases and the J segment 2 bases; nucleotides outside the gene matches: 14. This CDR3 has 17 amino acids.

For the CDR3, the DNA is TGTGCCAGCAGCGCGTGGTCAGGGAACCTACCCCAAGAGACCCAGTACTTC. It translates to CASSAWSGNLPQETQYF. The rearrangement uses TRBV9 and TRBJ2-5, with D possibly TRBD1 on 5 matching bases. Trimming took 3 bases from V and 1 from J, leaving 19 bases between them. CDR3 length: 17 residues. Germline lookup yields CDR1 SGDLS and CDR2 YYNGEE.

The chain employs TRBV9 and TRBJ2-1, with D unresolved. The V gene lost 4 bases and the J gene lost 6 bases, with 11 bases spanning the gap. The germline V gene has CDR1 SGDLS and CDR2 YYNGEE. This CDR3 has 13 residues. In nucleotides, the CDR3 is TGTGCCAGCAGCAGAGCAAGAATCAATGAGCAGTTCTTC. The encoded protein is CASSRARINEQFF.

V is TRBV19 and J is TRBJ1-1; 7 bases are a match to TRBD1. Looked up from germline, CDR1 is LNHDA and CDR2 is SQIVND (reference sequence). This CDR3 is built from 19 residues. Trimming at V came to 6 bases and at J to 5 bases, leaving 24 bases not matched to a gene. The CDR3: CASRAPSPDRYRSKTEAFF. The CDR3 bases are TGTGCCAGTAGGGCTCCCTCCCCGGACAGGTATAGATCGAAGACTGAAGCTTTCTTT.

The J gene is TRBJ2-7, the V gene TRBV2; D might be TRBD1 (6 bases). The germline V gene encodes CDR1 SNHLY and CDR2 FYNNEI. V lost 8 bases and J 3 bases, leaving 17 bases between the germline ends. The CDR3 has 14 amino acids. The DNA for the CDR3 is TGTGCCAGCCAGGACTCGGGACAAAACTACGAGCAGTACTTC. Amino acid sequence: CASQDSGQNYEQYF.

The V call is TRBV18, the J call TRBJ2-7; 7 bases agree with TRBD1. This CDR3 is built from 13 residues. CDR1 and CDR2 (germline): KGHSH, LQKENI. With V trimmed by 1 base and J by 12 bases, 9 bases remained unmatched. CDR3 protein: CASSPQKDRDPYF. In DNA form, the CDR3 reads TGTGCCAGCTCACCACAGAAAGACAGGGATCCGTACTTC.

The V call is TRBV27, the J call TRBJ2-5; D gene ambiguous. Trimming shortened V by 1 base and J by 5 bases, and 14 bases separated the two germline ends. Per the germline V gene, CDR1 is MNHEY and CDR2 is SMNVEV (reference sequence). This CDR3 contains 15 residues. The CDR3, as DNA: TGTGCCAGCAGTTTATTTCCCCAACAGTGGGAGACCCAGTACTTC. This sequence encodes CASSLFPQQWETQYF.

The chain carries TRBV28 and TRBJ2-7; D is uncertain. Trimming stripped 6 bases from V and 3 bases from J, with 12 bases between. This CDR3 region has 13 residues. Looked up from germline, CDR1 is MDHEN and CDR2 is SYDVKM. CDR3 nucleotide sequence: TGTGCCAGCAGCTCGACTGGAAACTACGAGCAGTACTTC. It specifies CASSSTGNYEQYF.

A few counts support this clone. This chain's CDR3 is CASSEEGWYGYTF. The CDR3 DNA reads as TGTGCCAGCAGTGAAGAGGGTTGGTATGGCTACACCTTC. This chain joins TRBV6-5 and TRBJ1-2; D is ambiguous. This CDR3 has 13 residues. CDR1 is MNHEY and CDR2 is SVGAGI in the germline V gene. Between the trimmed V and J ends, which lost 5 bases and 5 bases, there was a span of 12 bases.

The chain couples TRBV2 to TRBJ1-2, with 9 bases matching TRBD1. The junction had 3 bases not matched to a gene; V was cut back by 5 bases and J by 2 bases. CDR3 length: 14 amino acids. CDR1 is SNHLY and CDR2 is FYNNEI in the germline V gene. The CDR3 bases are TGTGCCAGCAGTCTGGACAGGGGAAACTATGGCTACACCTTC. It yields the protein CASSLDRGNYGYTF.

The chain carries TRBV27 and TRBJ2-5, with 7 bases aligning to TRBD2. The CDR3 is made up of 13 amino acids. With 4 bases clipped from V and 4 bases from J, the junction kept 3 bases outside the gene matches. The V gene's germline CDR1 is MNHEY and CDR2 SMNVEV (reference sequence). CDR3 sequence reads: CASSYKRGETQYF. Written as DNA, the CDR3 is TGTGCCAGCAGTTACAAGCGGGGAGAGACCCAGTACTTC.

This chain uses TRBV6-5 with TRBJ1-5; D call uncertain. Germline V gene sequence: CDR1 MNHEY, CDR2 SVGAGI. The V gene lost 5 bases and the J gene lost 0 bases, with 11 bases spanning the gap. The CDR3 contains 15 residues. The CDR3 nucleotides are TGTGCCAGCAGTGCTGGACTATATAGCAATCAGCCCCAGCATTTT. Protein sequence: CASSAGLYSNQPQHF.

This clone was picked up one time. The chain is built from TRBV28 and TRBJ1-3; possible D gene TRBD1, 6 bases. This CDR3 has 15 amino acids. Germline V gene lookup returns CDR1 MDHEN and CDR2 SYDVKM. The V and J ends lost 5 bases and 0 bases respectively, with 11 bases between them. For the CDR3, the DNA is TGTGCCAGCAGTACGGGACAAATCTCTGGAAACACCATATATTTT. Protein product: CASSTGQISGNTIYF.

The CDR3 coding sequence is TGTGCCAGCAGCCTGGGACAGGGGAGGACTGAAGCTTTCTTT. Amino acid sequence: CASSLGQGRTEAFF. The gene calls are TRBV2 and TRBJ1-1, with TRBD1 matching over 10 bases. The V gene end was trimmed by 6 bases and the J gene end by 5 bases; junction bases not matched to a gene: 6. This CDR3 region has 14 residues. Germline CDR1 is SNHLY and CDR2 is FYNNEI.

The chain uses TRBV29-1 and TRBJ2-7, with TRBD2 as a possible D gene (5 bases). Germline lookup yields CDR1 SQVTM and CDR2 ANQGSEA. Between the trimmed V and J ends, which lost 0 bases and 0 bases, there was a span of 9 bases. The CDR3 runs 14 residues. CDR3 bases: TGCAGCGTTGAAGACAGCGGTAGCTCCTACGAGCAGTACTTC. This sequence encodes CSVEDSGSSYEQYF.

This clone was detected only a few times. The gene calls are TRBV4-1 and TRBJ1-2, with D uncertain. The germline V gene encodes CDR1 MGHRA and CDR2 YSYEKL. V was cut by 0 bases and J by 5 bases, with 16 bases left in between. This CDR3 contains 16 residues. The CDR3 here is CASSQDDGVEWYGYTF. DNA of the CDR3: TGCGCCAGCAGCCAAGACGACGGGGTTGAGTGGTATGGCTACACCTTC.